The 2 T cell receptor beta chains presented below share a single source sample, sequenced in a study of T cell clones after liver transplantation. Libraries were prepared by immunoSEQ multiplex PCR; TCRdb keeps only in-frame clonotypes and omits some of them. This sample yields about 50,000 clones, of which roughly 70% are seen a single time; less than 10% belongs to the top ten. The material was CD4+ T cells from blood, obtained approximately 52 months after liver transplant. These TCRs come from a human patient who received a liver transplant. Some of the T cells might come from the graft donor.

V usage is TRBV5-5 and J usage is TRBJ1-3; D is unresolved. The V end lost 2 bases, the J end lost 4 bases, and 13 bases lay between the germline ends. The CDR3 extends over 15 amino acids. Germline V gene data show CDR1 as SGHKS and CDR2 as YYEKEE (reference sequence). This CDR3 is CASSLIQSVGNTIYF. In DNA, the CDR3 is TGTGCCAGCAGCTTAATACAGTCGGTCGGAAACACCATATATTTT. Full variable domain (outside the CDR3, taken from reference TRBV5-5 and TRBJ1-3): DAGVTQSPTHLIKTRGQQVTLRCSPISGHKSVSWYQQVLGQGPQFIFQYYEKEERGRGNFPDRFSARQFPNYSSELNVNALLLGDSALYLCASSLIQSVGNTIYFGEGSWLTVV.

The chain is built from TRBV7-9 and TRBJ2-1; 7 bases align to TRBD2. Germline loops: CDR1 SEHNR, CDR2 FQNEAQ (reference sequence). V gave up 5 bases and J gave up 1 base; unmatched junction bases: 8. The CDR3 loop spans 16 amino acids. CDR3 bases: TGTGCCAGCAGCGGAGGGAGGGGCTGGTCCTACAATGAGCAGTTCTTC. Translation: CASSGGRGWSYNEQFF.